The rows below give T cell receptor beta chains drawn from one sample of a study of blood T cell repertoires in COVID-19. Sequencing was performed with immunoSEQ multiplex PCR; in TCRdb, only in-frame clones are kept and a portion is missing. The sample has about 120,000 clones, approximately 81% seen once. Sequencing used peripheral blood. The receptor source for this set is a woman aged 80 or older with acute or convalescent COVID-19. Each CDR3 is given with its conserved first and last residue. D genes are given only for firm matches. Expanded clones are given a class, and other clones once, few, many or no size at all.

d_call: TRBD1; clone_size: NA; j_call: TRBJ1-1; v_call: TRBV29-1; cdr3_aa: CSAYPVTGGEAFF; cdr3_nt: TGCAGCGCCTACCCGGTGACAGGGGGGGAAGCTTTCTTT
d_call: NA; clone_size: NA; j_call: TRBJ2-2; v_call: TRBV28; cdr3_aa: CASSPRRLGNTGELFF; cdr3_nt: TGTGCCAGCAGTCCCCGCCGCCTAGGGAACACCGGGGAGCTGTTTTTT
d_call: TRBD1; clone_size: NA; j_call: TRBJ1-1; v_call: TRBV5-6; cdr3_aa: CASSVDRGMNTEAFF; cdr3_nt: TGTGCCAGCAGCGTCGACAGGGGAATGAACACTGAAGCTTTCTTT
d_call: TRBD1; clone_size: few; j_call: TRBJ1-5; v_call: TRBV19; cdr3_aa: CASSMSGGGGYQPQHF; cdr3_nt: TGTGCCAGTAGTATGTCAGGGGGAGGTGGGTATCAGCCCCAGCATTTT
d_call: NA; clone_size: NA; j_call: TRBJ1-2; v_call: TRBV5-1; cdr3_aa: CASSLALDSPYGYTF; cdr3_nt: TGCGCCAGCAGCTTGGCGCTTGACAGCCCCTATGGCTACACCTTC
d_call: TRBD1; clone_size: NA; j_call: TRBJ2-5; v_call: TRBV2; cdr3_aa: CASSQGGTGTQETQYF; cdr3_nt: TGTGCCAGCAGTCAGGGGGGGACAGGGACGCAAGAGACCCAGTACTTC
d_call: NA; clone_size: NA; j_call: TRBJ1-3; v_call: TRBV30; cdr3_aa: CAWSAGGSGNTIYF; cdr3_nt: TGTGCCTGGAGTGCGGGGGGATCTGGAAACACCATATATTTT
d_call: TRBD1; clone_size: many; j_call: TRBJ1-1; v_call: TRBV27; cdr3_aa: CASSPRGDRANTEAFF; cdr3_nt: TGTGCCAGCAGTCCCCGGGGGGACAGGGCGAACACTGAAGCTTTCTTT
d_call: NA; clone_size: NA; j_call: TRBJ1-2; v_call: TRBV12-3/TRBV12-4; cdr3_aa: CASSLRQVNGYTF; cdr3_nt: TGTGCCAGCAGTTTACGGCAGGTAAACGGCTACACCTTC
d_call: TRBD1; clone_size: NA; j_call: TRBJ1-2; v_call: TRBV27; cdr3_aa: CASSFDRGNYGYTF; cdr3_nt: TGTGCCAGCAGTTTTGACAGGGGGAACTATGGCTACACCTTC
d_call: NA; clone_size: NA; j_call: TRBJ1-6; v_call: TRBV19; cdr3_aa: CASSPGSSYNSPLHF; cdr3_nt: TGTGCCAGTAGTCCGGGGTCTTCCTATAATTCACCCCTCCACTTT
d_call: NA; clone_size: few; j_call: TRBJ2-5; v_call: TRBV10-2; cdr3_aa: CASSVYVGLQETQYF; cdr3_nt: TGCGCCAGCAGTGTTTATGTGGGACTTCAAGAGACCCAGTACTTC
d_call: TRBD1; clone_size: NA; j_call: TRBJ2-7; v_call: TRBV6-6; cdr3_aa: CASSYSNRQGGEQYF; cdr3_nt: TGTGCCAGCAGTTACTCGAACAGACAGGGCGGCGAGCAGTACTTC
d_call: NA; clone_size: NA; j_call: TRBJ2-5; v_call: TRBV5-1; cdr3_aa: CASSLVPSPSETQYF; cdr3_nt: TGCGCCAGCAGCTTGGTTCCCTCCCCGTCGGAGACCCAGTACTTC
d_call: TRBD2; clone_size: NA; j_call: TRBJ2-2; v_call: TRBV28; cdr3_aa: CASGSSGTNTGELFF; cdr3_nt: TGTGCCAGCGGTTCTAGCGGGACAAACACCGGGGAGCTGTTTTTT
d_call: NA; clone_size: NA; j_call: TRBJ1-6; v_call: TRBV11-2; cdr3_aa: CASSLNLYSPLHF; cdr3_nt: TGTGCCAGCAGCTTAAATCTTTATTCACCCCTCCACTTT
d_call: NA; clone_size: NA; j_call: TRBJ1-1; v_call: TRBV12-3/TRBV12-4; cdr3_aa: CASSLKLNTEAFF; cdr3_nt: TGTGCCAGCAGTTTAAAGCTGAACACTGAAGCTTTCTTT
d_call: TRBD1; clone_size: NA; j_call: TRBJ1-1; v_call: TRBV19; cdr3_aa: CASSTLGQGIDYEAFF; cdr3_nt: TGTGCCAGTAGTACTCTGGGACAGGGCATAGATTATGAAGCTTTCTTT
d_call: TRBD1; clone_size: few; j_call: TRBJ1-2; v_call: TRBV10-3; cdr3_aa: CAITGGVYGYTF; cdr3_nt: TGTGCCATTACAGGGGGCGTTTATGGCTACACCTTC
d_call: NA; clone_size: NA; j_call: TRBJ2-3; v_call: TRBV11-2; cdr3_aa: CASRQTGPDTQYF; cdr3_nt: TGTGCCAGCAGGCAAACAGGACCAGATACGCAGTATTTT